The 11 T cell receptor beta chains below all came from one sample that was sequenced in a study of cytomegalovirus exposure and HLA in healthy donors. Primers included in the PCR were 60 Vbeta and 13 Jbeta primers. Sequencing was performed with immunoSEQ multiplex PCR; in TCRdb, only in-frame clones are kept and a portion is missing. The sample consists of roughly 150,000 clones, roughly 85% of them appearing once. The sequenced material came from PBMCs. The source is a man aged 30 to 45 in good health and CMV-seropositive.

This clone was found once. In nucleotides, the CDR3 is TGCGCCAGCAGCTGGGGGACAGGGGCTAACTATGGCTACACCTTC. This gives the protein CASSWGTGANYGYTF. V usage is TRBV5-1 and J usage is TRBJ1-2, with 10 bases fitting TRBD1. V shed 3 bases, J shed 0 bases, and the junction held 2 bases outside the gene matches. This CDR3 is built from 15 residues. CDR1 and CDR2 from the germline V gene are SGHRS and YFSETQ.

This clone was picked up one time. Within the sample, other DNA sequences also encode this same CDR3. This rearrangement joins TRBV5-4 to TRBJ2-5, with D maybe TRBD1 (5 bases). Germline values: CDR1 SGHNT, CDR2 YYREEE (reference sequence). Deletions cut 0 bases from V and 1 base from J, with 7 bases between. The CDR3 sequence is 14 residues long. In nucleotides, the CDR3 is TGTGCCAGCAGCTTGGCAGGGCCCCAAGAGACCCAGTACTTC. Translated, it gives CASSLAGPQETQYF.

The chain links TRBV25-1 to TRBJ1-2; D is unclear. V shed 3 bases and J shed 2 bases, with 16 bases lying between them. Germline V gives CDR1 MGHDK, CDR2 SYGVNS. CDR3 length: 16 amino acids. CDR3 nucleotides: TGTGCCAGCAGTGATCCTTCCGGCCTGACAAACTATGGCTACACCTTC. Amino acid sequence: CASSDPSGLTNYGYTF.

Comment on this clone: The same CDR3 can be traced to other DNA sequences in this sample. The chain employs TRBV7-9 and TRBJ1-5, with a tentative D call TRBD1 (5 bases). The CDR3 spans 13 residues. The V end lost 5 bases, the J end lost 1 base, and 6 bases lay between the germline ends. The germline gives CDR1 SEHNR, CDR2 FQNEAQ (reference sequence). In DNA, the CDR3 is TGTGCCAGCAGCCGGGGGAGCAATCAGCCCCAGCATTTT. This translates into CASSRGSNQPQHF.

The V gene is TRBV2, the J gene TRBJ2-1, with 15 positions matching TRBD2. Germline V lookup: CDR1 SNHLY, CDR2 FYNNEI. The CDR3 has 16 residues. Trimming at V came to 5 bases and at J to 7 bases, leaving 6 bases not matched to a gene. Here the CDR3 DNA reads TGTGCCAGCAGTCCCGAGGGACTAGCGGGAGGTAATGAGCAGTTCTTC. Translating gives CASSPEGLAGGNEQFF.

The gene calls are TRBV19 and TRBJ1-5; D is perhaps TRBD1 (6 bases). The CDR3 sequence is 12 residues long. Trimming shortened V by 6 bases and J by 5 bases, and 8 bases separated the two germline ends. CDR1 is LNHDA and CDR2 is SQIVND in the germline V gene (reference sequence). For the CDR3, the DNA is TGTGCCAGTAGATCAGGGGATCAGCCCCAGCATTTT. Protein: CASRSGDQPQHF.

The chain couples TRBV7-9 to TRBJ1-1; a weak D match, TRBD1 (6 bases). CDR3 length equals 14 residues. The germline V and J ends were trimmed by 5 bases and 0 bases, with 10 bases remaining between them. Looked up from germline, CDR1 is SEHNR and CDR2 is FQNEAQ (reference sequence). CDR3: CASSVRGLNTEAFF. CDR3 nucleotides: TGTGCCAGCAGCGTCAGGGGTTTGAACACTGAAGCTTTCTTT.

This clone was recorded only once. V usage is TRBV5-1 and J usage is TRBJ2-3, with TRBD1 as a possible D gene (6 bases). The CDR3 has 15 amino acids. Germline V CDR1 and CDR2: SGHRS, YFSETQ. Trimming shortened V by 2 bases and J by 1 base, and 11 bases separated the two germline ends. The CDR3 spells CASSFSQGRTDTQYF. The CDR3 nucleotides are TGCGCCAGCAGCTTTTCACAGGGACGCACAGATACGCAGTATTTT.

This rearrangement joins TRBV11-3 to TRBJ2-1; maybe TRBD1 (6 bases). The CDR3 sequence is 14 residues long. V was trimmed by 3 bases and J by 2 bases, leaving 8 bases between them. The germline CDR1 and CDR2 sequences are SGHNT and YENEEA. DNA of the CDR3: TGTGCCAGCAGCTTTGGGGGCGCCTACAATGAGCAGTTCTTC. As protein: CASSFGGAYNEQFF.

The V gene is TRBV7-3, the J gene TRBJ1-1; D not certain. The CDR3 is 13 residues long. The germline CDR1 and CDR2 sequences are SGHTA and FQGTGA. Trimming stripped 2 bases from V and 4 bases from J, with 8 bases between. CDR3 sequence: CASSLAPSTEAFF. The CDR3 nucleotides read TGTGCCAGCAGCTTAGCCCCGAGCACTGAAGCTTTCTTT.

J is TRBJ2-3 and V is TRBV27; weak D call: TRBD2 (6 bases). Germline V lookup: CDR1 MNHEY, CDR2 SMNVEV (reference sequence). Trimming stripped 3 bases from V and 6 bases from J, with 7 bases between. This CDR3 region has 12 residues. The CDR3, as DNA: TGTGCCAGCAGTTTTGCGGGGGATACGCAGTATTTT. It yields the protein CASSFAGDTQYF.